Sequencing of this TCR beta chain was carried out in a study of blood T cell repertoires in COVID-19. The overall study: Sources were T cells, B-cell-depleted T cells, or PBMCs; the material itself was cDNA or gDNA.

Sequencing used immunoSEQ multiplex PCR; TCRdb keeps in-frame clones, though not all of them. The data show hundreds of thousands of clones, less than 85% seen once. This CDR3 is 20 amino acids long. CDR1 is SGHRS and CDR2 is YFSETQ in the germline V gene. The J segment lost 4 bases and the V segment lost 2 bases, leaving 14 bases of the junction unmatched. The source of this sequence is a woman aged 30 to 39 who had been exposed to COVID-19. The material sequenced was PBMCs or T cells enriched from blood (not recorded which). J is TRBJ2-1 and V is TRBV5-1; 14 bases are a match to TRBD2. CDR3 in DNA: TGCGCCAGCAGCTTACCAGGGGTTAAGGGACTAGCGGGAGATTACAATGAGCAGTTCTTC. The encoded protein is CASSLPGVKGLAGDYNEQFF.